The 6 T cell receptor beta chains below come from one sample, sequenced in a study of beta chain features in type 1 diabetes. The antigens of these receptors remain unknown. Of the isolated RNA, all was reverse transcribed, and so the sequenced material was expressed TCRB transcripts. Clones were sequenced by immunoSEQ multiplex PCR, and TCRdb holds only the in-frame ones, with some missing. The table records 250,000 to 350,000 clones, about 13% of them present only once. Regarding the study as a whole: Within each of all four CD4+ subsets, Type 1 diabetes patients had TCRB CDR3s that were moderately but significantly shorter.

Sequencing input: naive CD4+ T cells from blood. The receptors originated from a man aged 30 to 39 with type 1 diabetes.

DNA for the CDR3: TGTGCCAGCAGTTTCAGGACAGTGGACACTGAAGCTTTCTTT. The encoded protein is CASSFRTVDTEAFF. The chain employs TRBV28 and TRBJ1-1; maybe TRBD1 (6 bases). The CDR3 length is 14 residues. The V gene's germline CDR1 is MDHEN and CDR2 SYDVKM. The ends were cut back, 3 bases at V and 3 bases at J, with 11 bases in the middle.

The chain carries TRBV5-1 and TRBJ2-1; 9 bases match TRBD1. CDR3 length: 16 amino acids. In germline, CDR1 is SGHRS, CDR2 YFSETQ. J gave up 6 bases and V 0 bases, and 7 bases lay outside the gene matches. The CDR3 protein is CASSLEPGQGINEQFF. The CDR3 nucleotides are TGCGCCAGCAGCTTGGAACCTGGACAGGGGATCAATGAGCAGTTCTTC.

This clone has just a few counts. The chain couples TRBV30 to TRBJ2-7; 12 nucleotides line up with TRBD1. J lost 7 bases, V lost 5 bases, and 9 bases had no gene match. The CDR3 contains 14 residues. Germline V gives CDR1 GTSNPN, CDR2 SVGIG (reference sequence). CDR3 DNA: TGTGCCTGGCCGCCTCGGGACAGGGGGCGGGAGCAGTACTTC. Amino acids: CAWPPRDRGREQYF.

The genes are TRBV4-2 and TRBJ2-6; 7 nucleotides line up with TRBD1. The V and J ends lost 4 bases and 4 bases, in that order; junction bases with no gene match: 10. The CDR3 runs 17 residues. CDR1 LGHNA and CDR2 YNFKEQ come from the germline V gene. The CDR3 region has the DNA TGTGCCAGCAGCCCCCGCCCTACAGGGGCAGGGGCCAACGTCCTGACTTTC. Protein product: CASSPRPTGAGANVLTF.

The table lists this clone with a few counts. This rearrangement joins TRBV5-1 to TRBJ1-2, with TRBD1 as a possible D gene (5 bases). The germline V gene has CDR1 SGHRS and CDR2 YFSETQ. V was clipped by 4 bases and J by 4 bases, with 17 bases between them. The CDR3 consists of 15 residues. The CDR3 DNA is TGCGCCAGCAGCCTCCTCGGAGGGGAAGGCTATGGCTACACCTTC. The encoded protein is CASSLLGGEGYGYTF. The whole variable domain, remainder taken from reference TRBV5-1 and TRBJ1-2, is KAGVTQTPRYLIKTRGQQVTLSCSPISGHRSVSWYQQTPGQGLQFLFEYFSETQRNKGNFPGRFSGRQFSNSRSEMNVSTLELGDSALYLCASSLLGGEGYGYTFGSGTRLTVV.

This clone was found a few times. J is TRBJ1-1 and V is TRBV28; perhaps TRBD1 as D (5 bases). CDR1 is MDHEN, CDR2 SYDVKM, per germline. The CDR3 totals 14 residues. Trimming cost V 5 bases and J 4 bases, with 14 bases left between them. This CDR3 reads CASSPTRVITEAFF. CDR3 DNA: TGTGCCAGCAGTCCAACCAGGGTAATCACTGAAGCTTTCTTT.